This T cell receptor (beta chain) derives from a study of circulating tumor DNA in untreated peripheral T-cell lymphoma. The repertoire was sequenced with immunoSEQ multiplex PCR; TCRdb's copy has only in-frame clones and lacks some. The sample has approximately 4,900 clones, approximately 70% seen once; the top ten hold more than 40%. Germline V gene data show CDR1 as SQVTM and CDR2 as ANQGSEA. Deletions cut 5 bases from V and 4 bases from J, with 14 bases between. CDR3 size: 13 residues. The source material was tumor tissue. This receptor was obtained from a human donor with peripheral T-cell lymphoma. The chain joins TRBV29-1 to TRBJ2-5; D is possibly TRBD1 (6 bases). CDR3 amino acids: CSVPTGRTETQYF. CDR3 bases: TGCAGCGTTCCTACAGGGAGAACAGAGACCCAGTACTTC.